This T cell receptor beta chain came from a study of OX40 agonist ivuxolimab in advanced cancers. At the level of the study: Three individuals attained partial responses, comprising one hepatocellular carcinoma case and two cutaneous melanoma cases.

Here immunoSEQ multiplex PCR was the method, and the copy in TCRdb shows in-frame clones only, minus some. This sample carries 50,000 or so clones, roughly 91% of them seen once, and the ten largest clones take around a third. In germline, CDR1 is SQVTM, CDR2 ANQGSEA. The CDR3 is 15 amino acids. V lost 6 bases and J 0 bases, leaving 16 bases between the germline ends. Specimen: CD4+ or CD8+ T cells sorted from blood, collected in a trial of the OX40 agonist ivuxolimab. V and J are TRBV29-1 and TRBJ2-3; the D gene is possibly TRBD2 (5 bases). This clonotype originated in an adult with an advanced solid tumor such as melanoma, head and neck, liver or kidney cancer. The CDR3 nucleotides are TGCAGCGTGCTCGTCGGAGGTTTTAGCACAGATACGCAGTATTTT. Amino acids: CSVLVGGFSTDTQYF.